The 9 T cell receptor beta chains below were found in one sample sequenced in a study of T-cell reconstitution after alpha-beta-depleted transplantation in children. Library preparation (for TCRbeta) was performed with unique molecular identifiers. TCRdb redid the calling of the PCR reads with MiXCR, one entry per CDR3 protein. The sample records some 390,000 distinct CDR3 sequences, around 21% being singletons. The source was PBMCs from the stem cell graft donor, collected from the stem cell graft. The receptors derive from a human donor who donated a stem cell graft to a child with acute myeloid leukemia.

This clonotype was counted many times. The chain links TRBV7-9 to TRBJ2-3; D gene ambiguous. The germline CDR1 and CDR2 sequences are SEHNR and FQNEAQ (reference sequence). The CDR3 sequence is 12 residues long. V lost 0 bases, J lost 6 bases, and 4 bases lay in between. CDR3: CASSLAVDTQYF. In DNA, the CDR3 is TGTGCCAGCAGCTTAGCAGTGGATACGCAGTATTTT.

There are many counts of this clonotype. This chain uses TRBV15 with TRBJ2-7; no firm D call. The V gene's germline CDR1 is LNHNV and CDR2 YYDKDF (reference sequence). Trimming stripped 4 bases from V and 5 bases from J, with 12 bases between. The CDR3 spans 13 residues. This CDR3 is CATSKQILDEQYF. The CDR3 DNA sequence: TGTGCCACCAGCAAACAGATTTTAGACGAGCAGTACTTC.

This clonotype was recorded at least ten times. This chain joins TRBV29-1 and TRBJ2-7; 7 nucleotides agree with TRBD2. The CDR3 is 13 amino acids. Germline trimming cut 7 bases from V and 3 bases from J; bases unmatched to any gene: 9. Germline CDR1 and CDR2: SQVTM and ANQGSEA. The CDR3 here is CSALSREGYEQYF. The CDR3 DNA follows: TGCAGCGCCCTTTCGAGGGAGGGCTACGAGCAGTACTTC.

The V call is TRBV12-3 or TRBV12-4, the J call TRBJ2-1; tentative D call: TRBD2 (6 bases). The CDR3 contains 17 residues. V was clipped by 6 bases and J by 0 bases, with 18 bases between them. The CDR3: CASSRLAPYSSYNEQFF. The CDR3 region has the DNA TGTGCCAGCAGCCGCCTAGCGCCCTACAGCTCCTACAATGAGCAGTTCTTC.

This clonotype was counted many times. V is TRBV7-2 and J is TRBJ2-7; D ambiguous. The CDR3 is 15 amino acids. The germline CDR1 and CDR2 sequences are SGHTA and FQGNSA. V lost 5 bases to trimming and J lost 4 bases, with 18 bases between them. The CDR3 sequence: CASSRNSERRYEQYF. CDR3 sequence (DNA): TGTGCCAGCAGCCGGAACTCGGAGCGTAGGTACGAGCAGTACTTC.

This clonotype was counted at least ten times. The genes are TRBV20-1 and TRBJ2-7; D is unresolved. The CDR3 length is 12 residues. Trimming removed 3 bases at V and 6 bases at J, with 12 bases between. Per the germline V gene, CDR1 is DFQATT and CDR2 is SNEGSKA (reference sequence). CDR3 loop: CSASLAELEQYF. The CDR3 coding sequence is TGCAGTGCTAGCTTGGCGGAACTCGAGCAGTACTTC.

CDR3 DNA sequence: TGTGCCAGCAGCTCCCGAGGGGACAGGGGAGTAGAAGAGCAGTTCTTC. Protein sequence: CASSSRGDRGVEEQFF. The gene calls are TRBV7-9 and TRBJ2-1, with TRBD1 matching 10 bases. The CDR3 has 16 residues. Trimming cost V 4 bases and J 10 bases; bases outside gene matches: 13. The V gene's germline CDR1 is SEHNR and CDR2 FQNEAQ (reference sequence). Filled out from reference TRBV7-9 and TRBJ2-1, the complete variable domain reads DTGVSQNPRHKITKRGQNVTFRCDPISEHNRLYWYRQTLGQGPEFLTYFQNEAQLEKSRLLSDRFSAERPKGSFSTLEIQRTEQGDSAMYLCASSSRGDRGVEEQFFGPGTRLTVL.

The chain's CDR3 is CSARVVAGDTDTQYF. The CDR3 bases are TGCAGTGCTAGGGTCGTAGCGGGGGACACAGATACGCAGTATTTT. V usage is TRBV20-1 and J usage is TRBJ2-3, with 9 bases aligning to TRBD2. This CDR3 is 15 amino acids long. CDR1 and CDR2 from the germline V gene are DFQATT and SNEGSKA (reference sequence). The V and J ends lost 3 bases and 2 bases, in that order; junction bases with no gene match: 6.

This clonotype has a handful of counts. J is TRBJ2-1 and V is TRBV20-1, with 7 bases aligning to TRBD1. This CDR3 is 11 amino acids long. CDR1 DFQATT and CDR2 SNEGSKA come from the germline V gene (reference sequence). Written as DNA, the CDR3 is TGCATGACAGGGCCCGGGAATGAGCAGTTCTTC. Protein: CMTGPGNEQFF.